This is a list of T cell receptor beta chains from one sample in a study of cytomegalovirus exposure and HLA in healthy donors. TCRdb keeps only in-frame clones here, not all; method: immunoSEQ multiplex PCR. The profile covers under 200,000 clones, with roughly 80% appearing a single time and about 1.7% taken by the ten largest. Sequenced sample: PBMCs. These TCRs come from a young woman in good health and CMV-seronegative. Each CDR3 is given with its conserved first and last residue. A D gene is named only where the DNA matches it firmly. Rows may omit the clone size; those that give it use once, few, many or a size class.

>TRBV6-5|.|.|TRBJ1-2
CASLGGSLNYGYTF
TGTGCCAGCCTTGGGGGCTCCCTTAACTATGGCTACACCTTC
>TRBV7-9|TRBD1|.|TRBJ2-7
CASDRVGYEQYF
TGTGCCAGTGACAGGGTTGGGTACGAGCAGTACTTC
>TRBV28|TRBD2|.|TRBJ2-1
CASSNVPGAGAVDEQFF
TGTGCCAGCAGCAACGTCCCGGGTGCGGGAGCGGTGGATGAGCAGTTCTTC
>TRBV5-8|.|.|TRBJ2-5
CASSPSLTNLPKRTQYF
TGTGCCAGCAGCCCCTCTTTAACTAATCTCCCCAAGAGGACCCAGTACTTC
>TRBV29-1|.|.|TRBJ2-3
CSARHATVSTDTQYF
TGCAGCGCGAGGCACGCCACCGTAAGCACAGATACGCAGTATTTT
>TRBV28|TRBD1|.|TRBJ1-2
CASSLGQGASGYTF
TGTGCCAGCAGTTTAGGACAGGGGGCGTCGGGCTACACCTTC
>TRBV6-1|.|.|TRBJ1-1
CASSAQGGTTEAFF
TGTGCCAGCAGCGCACAGGGTGGGACGACTGAAGCTTTCTTT
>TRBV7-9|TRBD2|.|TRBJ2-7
CSSSLGLAGVGYEQYF
TGTTCCAGCAGCTTGGGGTTGGCGGGAGTAGGGTACGAGCAGTACTTC
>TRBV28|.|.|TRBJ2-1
CASSSVSVSSYNEQFF
TGTGCCAGCAGTTCGGTCAGCGTGAGCTCCTACAATGAGCAGTTCTTC
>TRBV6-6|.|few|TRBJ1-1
CASSYAQGLLTEAFF
TGTGCCAGCAGTTACGCGCAGGGCCTTCTCACTGAAGCTTTCTTT
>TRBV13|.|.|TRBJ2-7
CASSLLYSSYEQYF
TGTGCCAGCAGCTTATTATATAGCTCCTACGAGCAGTACTTC
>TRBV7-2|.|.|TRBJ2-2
CASSLVLPGELFF
TGTGCCAGCAGCTTAGTACTCCCCGGGGAGCTGTTTTTT
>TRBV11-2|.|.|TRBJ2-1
CASSLGVVTETYNEQFF
TGTGCCAGCAGCTTAGGTGTGGTGACAGAGACCTACAATGAGCAGTTCTTC
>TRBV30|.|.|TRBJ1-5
CAWSTADFVYSNQPQHF
TGTGCCTGGAGTACGGCAGACTTCGTCTATAGCAATCAGCCCCAGCATTTT
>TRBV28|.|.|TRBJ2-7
CASNGAEISYEQYF
TGTGCCAGCAACGGAGCAGAAATCTCCTACGAGCAGTACTTC
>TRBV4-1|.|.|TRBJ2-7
CASSQDPENYEQYF
TGCGCCAGCAGCCAAGACCCAGAAAATTACGAGCAGTACTTC
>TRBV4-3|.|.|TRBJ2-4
CASSQRRGVGGGGNIQYF
TGCGCCAGCAGCCAGCGGCGGGGAGTGGGAGGAGGAGGGAACATTCAGTACTTC
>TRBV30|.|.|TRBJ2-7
CAWSRGGPSSYEQYF
TGTGCCTGGAGCAGAGGCGGGCCGAGCTCCTACGAGCAGTACTTC
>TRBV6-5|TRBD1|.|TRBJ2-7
CASSSPDRGDEQYF
TGTGCCAGCAGTTCGCCGGACAGGGGTGACGAGCAGTACTTC
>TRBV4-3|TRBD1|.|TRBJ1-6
CASSQEISQGAFSPLHF
TGCGCCAGCAGCCAAGAGATCTCCCAGGGGGCGTTTTCACCCCTCCACTTT
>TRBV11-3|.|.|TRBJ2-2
CASSLGASAGELFF
TGTGCCAGCAGCTTAGGAGCGTCGGCCGGGGAGCTGTTTTTT
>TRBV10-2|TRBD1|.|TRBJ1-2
CASRKTGSNYGYTF
TGCGCCAGCAGGAAGACAGGGTCCAACTATGGCTACACCTTC
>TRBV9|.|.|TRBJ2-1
CASSVGGGNEQFF
TGTGCCAGCAGCGTAGGGGGCGGCAATGAGCAGTTCTTC
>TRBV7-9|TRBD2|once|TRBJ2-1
CASSSGLGPYNEQFF
TGTGCCAGCAGCTCGGGACTAGGACCATACAATGAGCAGTTCTTC
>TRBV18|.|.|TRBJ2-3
CASSPPLGGASCGTDTQYF
TGTGCCAGCTCACCACCGTTAGGGGGAGCCAGCTGCGGCACAGATACGCAGTATTTT
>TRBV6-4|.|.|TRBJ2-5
CATRREETQYF
TGTGCCACGAGGCGGGAAGAGACCCAGTACTTC
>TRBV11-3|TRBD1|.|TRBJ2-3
CASSDRETDTQYF
TGTGCCAGCTCGGACAGGGAAACAGATACGCAGTATTTT
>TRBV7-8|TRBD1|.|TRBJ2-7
CASSLIPRQGEYEQYF
TGTGCCAGCAGCTTGATACCCCGACAGGGGGAGTACGAGCAGTACTTC
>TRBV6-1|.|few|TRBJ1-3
CASRTDIFSGNTIYF
TGTGCCAGCAGGACGGACATCTTCTCTGGAAACACCATATATTTT
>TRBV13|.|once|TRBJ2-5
CASSLAGAETQYF
TGTGCCAGCAGCTTAGCGGGAGCAGAGACCCAGTACTTC
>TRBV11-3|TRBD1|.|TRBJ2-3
CASSFRGNTQYF
TGTGCCAGCAGCTTCAGGGGGAATACGCAGTATTTT
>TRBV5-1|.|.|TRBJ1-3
CASSLDGFSGNTIYF
TGCGCCAGCAGCCTAGACGGATTCTCTGGAAACACCATATATTTT
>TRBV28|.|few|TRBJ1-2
CASSPQTGGYGYTF
TGTGCCAGCAGTCCTCAGACGGGGGGCTATGGCTACACCTTC
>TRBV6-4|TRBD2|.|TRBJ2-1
CASILSHLGLTDEQFF
TGTGCCAGCATTCTTTCACATCTGGGACTAACCGATGAGCAGTTCTTC
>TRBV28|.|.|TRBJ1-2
CASTTVGGQSTGYTF
TGTGCCAGCACCACGGTAGGCGGACAGTCTACGGGCTACACCTTC
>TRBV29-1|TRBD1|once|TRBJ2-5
CSVVPGQLQETQYF
TGCAGCGTTGTCCCGGGACAGCTACAAGAGACCCAGTACTTC
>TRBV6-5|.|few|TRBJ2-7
CASSTGYRDEQYF
TGTGCCAGCAGTACAGGGTATAGGGACGAGCAGTACTTC
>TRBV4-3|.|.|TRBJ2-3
CASTSGLSTDTQYF
TGCGCCAGCACCTCCGGACTCAGCACAGATACGCAGTATTTT
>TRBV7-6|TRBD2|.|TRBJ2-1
CASSLEASGPYNEQFF
TGTGCCAGCAGCTTAGAAGCTAGCGGGCCCTACAATGAGCAGTTCTTC
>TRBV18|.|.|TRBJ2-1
CASSLSGSGDEQFF
TGTGCCAGCTCACTGTCCGGGAGTGGCGATGAGCAGTTCTTC
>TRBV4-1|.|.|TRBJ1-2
CASSQDVGGDYGYTF
TGCGCCAGCAGCCAAGATGTGGGGGGAGACTATGGCTACACCTTC
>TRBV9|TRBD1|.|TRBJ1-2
CASSVGPTQGAYGYTF
TGTGCCAGCAGCGTAGGCCCCACTCAGGGGGCGTATGGCTACACCTTC
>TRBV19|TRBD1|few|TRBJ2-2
CASRSGQGRTGELFF
TGTGCCAGTAGGAGTGGACAGGGACGAACCGGGGAGCTGTTTTTT
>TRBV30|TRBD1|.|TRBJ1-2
CAWSTGGGYGYTF
TGTGCCTGGAGCACAGGGGGGGGTTATGGCTACACCTTC
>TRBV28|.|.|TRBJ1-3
CASSFSSGNTIYF
TGTGCCAGCAGTTTCAGCTCTGGAAACACCATATATTTT
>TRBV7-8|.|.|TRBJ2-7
CASSLVAWEQYF
TGTGCCAGCAGCTTAGTCGCGTGGGAGCAGTACTTC
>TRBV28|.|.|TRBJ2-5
CASSHGLKVQETQYF
TGTGCCAGCAGCCATGGGCTAAAAGTCCAAGAGACCCAGTACTTC
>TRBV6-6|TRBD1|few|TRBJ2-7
CASSSPRQGDYEQYF
TGTGCCAGCAGTAGCCCGAGACAGGGGGACTACGAGCAGTACTTC
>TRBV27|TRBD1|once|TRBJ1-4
CASSRRQGWSTNEKLFF
TGTGCCAGCAGTCGTCGACAGGGATGGAGCACTAATGAAAAACTGTTTTTT
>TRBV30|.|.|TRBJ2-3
CAWSGVRAFTDTQYF
TGTGCCTGGAGCGGGGTCCGAGCGTTCACAGATACGCAGTATTTT